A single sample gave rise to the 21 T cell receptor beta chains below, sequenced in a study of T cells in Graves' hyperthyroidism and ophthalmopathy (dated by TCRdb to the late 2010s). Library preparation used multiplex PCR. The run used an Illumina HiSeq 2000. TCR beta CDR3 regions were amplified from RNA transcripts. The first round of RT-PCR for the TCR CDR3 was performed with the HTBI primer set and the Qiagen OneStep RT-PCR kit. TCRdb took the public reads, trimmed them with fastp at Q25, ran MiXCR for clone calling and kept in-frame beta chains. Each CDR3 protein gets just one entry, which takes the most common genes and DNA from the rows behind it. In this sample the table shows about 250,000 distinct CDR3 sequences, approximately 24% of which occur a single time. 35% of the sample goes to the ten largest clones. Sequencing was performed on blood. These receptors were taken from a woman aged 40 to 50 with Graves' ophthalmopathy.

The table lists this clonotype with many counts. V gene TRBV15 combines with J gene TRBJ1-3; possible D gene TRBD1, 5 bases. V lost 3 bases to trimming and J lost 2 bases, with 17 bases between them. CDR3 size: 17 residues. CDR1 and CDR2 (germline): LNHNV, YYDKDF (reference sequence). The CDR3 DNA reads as TGTGCCACCAGCAGGGGGGGAGACCCTTTAGCTGGAAACACCATATATTTT. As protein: CATSRGGDPLAGNTIYF.

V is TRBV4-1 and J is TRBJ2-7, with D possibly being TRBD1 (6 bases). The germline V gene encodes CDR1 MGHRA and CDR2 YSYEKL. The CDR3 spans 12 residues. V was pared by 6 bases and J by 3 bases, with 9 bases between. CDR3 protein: CASRGRGYEQYF. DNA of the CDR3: TGCGCCAGCAGAGGCAGGGGCTACGAGCAGTACTTC.

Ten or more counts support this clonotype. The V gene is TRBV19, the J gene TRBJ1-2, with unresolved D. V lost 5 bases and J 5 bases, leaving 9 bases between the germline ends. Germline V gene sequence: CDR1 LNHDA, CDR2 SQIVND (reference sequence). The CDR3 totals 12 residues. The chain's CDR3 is CASSATEYGYTF. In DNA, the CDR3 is TGTGCCAGTAGTGCTACGGAGTATGGCTACACCTTC.

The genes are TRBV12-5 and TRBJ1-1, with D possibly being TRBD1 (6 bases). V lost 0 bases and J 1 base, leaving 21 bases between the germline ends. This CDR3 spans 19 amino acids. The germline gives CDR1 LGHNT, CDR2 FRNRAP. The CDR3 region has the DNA TGTGCTAGTGGTTTGGTACGATTCCAGGGGAACAATTCGAACACTGAAGCTTTCTTT. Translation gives CASGLVRFQGNNSNTEAFF.

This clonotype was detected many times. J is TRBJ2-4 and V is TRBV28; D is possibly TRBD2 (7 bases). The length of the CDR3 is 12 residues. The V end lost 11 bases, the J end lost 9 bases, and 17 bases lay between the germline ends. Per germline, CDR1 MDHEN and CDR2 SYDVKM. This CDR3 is CASVGGAGIQYF. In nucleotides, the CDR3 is TGTGCCTCAGTAGGGGGGGCTGGCATTCAGTACTTC.

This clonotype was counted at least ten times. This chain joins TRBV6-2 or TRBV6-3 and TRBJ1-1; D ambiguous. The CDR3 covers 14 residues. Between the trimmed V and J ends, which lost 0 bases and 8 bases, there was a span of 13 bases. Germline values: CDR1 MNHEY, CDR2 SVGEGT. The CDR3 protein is CASSYSLRHSEAFF. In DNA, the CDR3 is TGTGCCAGCAGTTACTCCCTCCGACACTCCGAAGCTTTCTTT.

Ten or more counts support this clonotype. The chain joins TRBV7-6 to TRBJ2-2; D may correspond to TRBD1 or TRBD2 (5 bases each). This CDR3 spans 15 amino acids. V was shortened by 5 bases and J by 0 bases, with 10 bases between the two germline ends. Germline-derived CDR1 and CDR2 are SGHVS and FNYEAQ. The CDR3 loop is CASSQGPSNTGELFF. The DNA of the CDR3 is TGTGCCAGCAGCCAGGGACCCTCGAACACCGGGGAGCTGTTTTTT.

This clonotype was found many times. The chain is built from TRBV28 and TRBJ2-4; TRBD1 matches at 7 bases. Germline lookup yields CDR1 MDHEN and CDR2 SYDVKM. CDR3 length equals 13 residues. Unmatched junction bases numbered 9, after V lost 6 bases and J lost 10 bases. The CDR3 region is CASSPTGLGIQYF. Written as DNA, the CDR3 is TGTGCCAGCAGCCCGACAGGGTTGGGTATTCAGTACTTC. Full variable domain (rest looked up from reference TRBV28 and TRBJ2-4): DVKVTQSSRYLVKRTGEKVFLECVQDMDHENMFWYRQDPGLGLRLIYFSYDVKMKEKGDIPEGYSVSREKKERFSLILESASTNQTSMYLCASSPTGLGIQYFGAGTRLSVL.

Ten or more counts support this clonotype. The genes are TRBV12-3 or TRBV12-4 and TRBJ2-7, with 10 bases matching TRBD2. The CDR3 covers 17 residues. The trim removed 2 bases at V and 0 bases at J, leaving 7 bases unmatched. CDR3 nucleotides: TGTGCCAGCAGTTTAACTAGCGGGACCCTTAGCTCCTACGAGCAGTACTTC. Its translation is CASSLTSGTLSSYEQYF.

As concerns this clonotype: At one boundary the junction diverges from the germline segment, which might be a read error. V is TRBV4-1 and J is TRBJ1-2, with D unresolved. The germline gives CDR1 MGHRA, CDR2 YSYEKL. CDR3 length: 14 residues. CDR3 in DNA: TGCGCCAGCAGACAAGATGACGGCTACTATGGCTACACCTTC. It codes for CASRQDDGYYGYTF.

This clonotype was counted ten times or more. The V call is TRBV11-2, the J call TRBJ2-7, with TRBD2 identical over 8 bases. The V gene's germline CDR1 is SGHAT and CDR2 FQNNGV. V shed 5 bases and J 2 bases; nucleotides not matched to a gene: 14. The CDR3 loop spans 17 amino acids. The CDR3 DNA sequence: TGTGCCAGCAGCCCCCTTACGGGAAAGCGGGGGCCCTACGAGCAGTACTTC. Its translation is CASSPLTGKRGPYEQYF.

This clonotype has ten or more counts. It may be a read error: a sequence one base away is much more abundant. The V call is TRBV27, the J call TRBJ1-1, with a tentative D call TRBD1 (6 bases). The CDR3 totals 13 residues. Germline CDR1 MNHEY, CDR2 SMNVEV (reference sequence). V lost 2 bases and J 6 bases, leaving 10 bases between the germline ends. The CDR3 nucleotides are TGTGCCAGCAGTTTAGGGAGGGGGGCTGAAGCTTTCTTT. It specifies CASSLGRGAEAFF.

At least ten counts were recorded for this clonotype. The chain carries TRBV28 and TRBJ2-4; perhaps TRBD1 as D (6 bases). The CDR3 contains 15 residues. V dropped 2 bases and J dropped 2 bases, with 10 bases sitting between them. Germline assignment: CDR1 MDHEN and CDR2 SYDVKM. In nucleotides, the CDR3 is TGTGCCAGCAGTTTAGGAACAGGGTCCAAAAACATTCAGTACTTC. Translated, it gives CASSLGTGSKNIQYF. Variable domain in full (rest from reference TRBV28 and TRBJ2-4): DVKVTQSSRYLVKRTGEKVFLECVQDMDHENMFWYRQDPGLGLRLIYFSYDVKMKEKGDIPEGYSVSREKKERFSLILESASTNQTSMYLCASSLGTGSKNIQYFGAGTRLSVL.

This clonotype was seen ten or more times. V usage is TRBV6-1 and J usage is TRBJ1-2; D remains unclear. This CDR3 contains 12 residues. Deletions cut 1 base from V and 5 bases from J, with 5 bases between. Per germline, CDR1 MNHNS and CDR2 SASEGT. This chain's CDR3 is CASSEDQYGYTF. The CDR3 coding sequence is TGTGCCAGCAGTGAAGACCAGTATGGCTACACCTTC.

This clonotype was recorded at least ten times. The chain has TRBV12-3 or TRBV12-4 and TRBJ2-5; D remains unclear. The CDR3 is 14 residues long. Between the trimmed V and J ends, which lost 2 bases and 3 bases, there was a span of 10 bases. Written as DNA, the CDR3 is TGTGCCAGCAGTTTAATGTCCCAAAAAGAGACCCAGTACTTC. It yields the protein CASSLMSQKETQYF.

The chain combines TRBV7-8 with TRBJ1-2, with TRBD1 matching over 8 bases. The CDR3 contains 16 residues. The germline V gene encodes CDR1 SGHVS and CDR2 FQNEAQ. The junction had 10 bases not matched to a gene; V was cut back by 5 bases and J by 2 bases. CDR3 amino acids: CASSQNQGADNYGYTF. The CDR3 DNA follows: TGTGCCAGCAGCCAAAACCAGGGGGCGGACAACTATGGCTACACCTTC.

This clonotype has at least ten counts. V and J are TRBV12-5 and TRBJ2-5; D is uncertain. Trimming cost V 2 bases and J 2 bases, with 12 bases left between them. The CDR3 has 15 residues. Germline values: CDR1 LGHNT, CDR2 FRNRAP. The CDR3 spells CASGLFRAGQETQYF. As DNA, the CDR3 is TGTGCTAGTGGTTTGTTTAGGGCAGGTCAAGAGACCCAGTACTTC.

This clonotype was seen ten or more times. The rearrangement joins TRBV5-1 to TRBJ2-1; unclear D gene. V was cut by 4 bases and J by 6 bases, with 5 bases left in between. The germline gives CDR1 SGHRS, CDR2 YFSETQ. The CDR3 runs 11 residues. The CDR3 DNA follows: TGCGCCAGCAGCGGTAGCAATGAGCAGTTCTTC. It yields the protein CASSGSNEQFF.

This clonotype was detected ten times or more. CDR3 loop: CASSLAGSYEQYF. DNA of the CDR3: TGTGCCAGCAGCTTAGCAGGTAGCTACGAGCAGTACTTC. The chain uses TRBV7-9 and TRBJ2-7; no definite D call. This CDR3 spans 13 amino acids. The V end was cut by 0 bases, the J end by 3 bases, with 6 bases between. Germline V gives CDR1 SEHNR, CDR2 FQNEAQ (reference sequence).

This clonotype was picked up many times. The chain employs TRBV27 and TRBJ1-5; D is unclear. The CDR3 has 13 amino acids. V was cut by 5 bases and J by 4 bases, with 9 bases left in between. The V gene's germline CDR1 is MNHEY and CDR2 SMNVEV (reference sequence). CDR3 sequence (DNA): TGTGCCAGCAGTAGGGCTGAAAATCAGCCCCAGCATTTT. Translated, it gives CASSRAENQPQHF.

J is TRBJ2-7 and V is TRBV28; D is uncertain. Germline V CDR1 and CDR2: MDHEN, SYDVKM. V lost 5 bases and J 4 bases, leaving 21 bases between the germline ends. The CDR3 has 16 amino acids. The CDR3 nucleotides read TGTGCCAGCAGTCCCCCCCCCCTGGCTATGGCGTACGAGCAGTACTTC. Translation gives CASSPPPLAMAYEQYF.